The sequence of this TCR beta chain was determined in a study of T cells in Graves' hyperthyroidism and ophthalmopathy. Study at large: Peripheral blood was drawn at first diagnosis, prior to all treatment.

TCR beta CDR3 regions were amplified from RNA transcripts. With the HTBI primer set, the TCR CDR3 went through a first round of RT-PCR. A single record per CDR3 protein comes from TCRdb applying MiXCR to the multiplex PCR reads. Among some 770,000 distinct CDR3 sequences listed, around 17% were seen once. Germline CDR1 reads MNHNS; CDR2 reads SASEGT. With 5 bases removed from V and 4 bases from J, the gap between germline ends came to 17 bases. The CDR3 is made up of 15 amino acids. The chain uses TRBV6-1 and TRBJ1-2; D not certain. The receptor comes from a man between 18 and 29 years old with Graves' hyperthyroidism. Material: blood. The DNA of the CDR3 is TGTGCCAGCAGTCCCCCGGGGATTTCTATCTATGGCTACACCTTC. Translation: CASSPPGISIYGYTF.